Sequencing of this T cell receptor (beta chain) was carried out in a study of vaccination and CD4 T cells after COVID-19. Study at large: Participants were vaccinated with two doses, given as either BNT162b2 or mRNA-1273 vaccine. Investigators stimulated cells with overlapping spike peptides drawn from SARS-CoV-2, HCoV-NL63, HCoV-OC43 and HCoV-229E.

Notes on this clonotype: Its target is not known.

Documented treatment: roughly 11-day PBMC culture with coronavirus spike peptide pools or control peptides (ViraFEST assay). ViraFEST used peptide pools to expand antigen-specific T cells, then sequenced TCRs. The Oncomine TCR Beta short-read assay was what sequenced the DNA obtained from cultured CD4+ T cells. Using the QIAamp micro DNA kit, genomic DNA was extracted from the CD4+ T cells that had been cultured. TCRdb reanalysed the PCR reads using MiXCR and keeps one entry per CDR3 protein. This table has 14,000 or so distinct CDR3 sequences, roughly 54% appearing once. The sequences come from CD4+ T cells from blood, cultured in vitro, collected before SARS-CoV-2 vaccination. The sequence came from a human donor who had recovered from COVID-19.

The CDR3 DNA reads TGTGCCAGCAGCCGGGGGGACAGGGGTGGAACTGAAGCTTTCTTT. Residues: CASSRGDRGGTEAFF. The rearrangement links TRBV5-4 to TRBJ1-1; 10 bases map to TRBD1. Germline CDR1 SGHNT, CDR2 YYREEE (reference sequence). V trimming: 4 bases; J trimming: 5 bases; junction bases outside the gene matches: 8. The CDR3 is 15 residues long.